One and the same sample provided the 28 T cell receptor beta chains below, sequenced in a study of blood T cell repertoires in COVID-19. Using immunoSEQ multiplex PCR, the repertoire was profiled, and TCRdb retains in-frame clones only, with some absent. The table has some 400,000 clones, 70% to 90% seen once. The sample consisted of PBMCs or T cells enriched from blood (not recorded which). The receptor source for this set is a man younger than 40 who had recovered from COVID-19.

Here the CDR3 reads CASSPRQGGTDTQYF. The CDR3 DNA sequence: TGTGCCAGCTCACCCCGACAGGGAGGAACAGATACGCAGTATTTT. This chain joins TRBV18 and TRBJ2-3; the D gene is possibly TRBD1 (7 bases). V lost 3 bases and J 3 bases, leaving 13 bases between the germline ends. Germline V gives CDR1 KGHSH, CDR2 LQKENI. This CDR3 comprises 15 residues.

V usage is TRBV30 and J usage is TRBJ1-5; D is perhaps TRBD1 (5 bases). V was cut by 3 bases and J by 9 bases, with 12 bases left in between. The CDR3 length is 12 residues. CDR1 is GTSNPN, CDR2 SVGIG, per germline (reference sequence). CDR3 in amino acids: CAWSVTAGPQHF. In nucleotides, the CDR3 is TGTGCCTGGAGCGTGACAGCTGGGCCCCAGCATTTT.

Here the CDR3 DNA reads TGTGCCAGCAGCTTAGTGCCGGGACAAGGATCCAATGAGCAGTTCTTC. This translates into CASSLVPGQGSNEQFF. V usage is TRBV7-9 and J usage is TRBJ2-1; D may be TRBD1 (6 bases). The V end lost 1 base, the J end lost 6 bases, and 16 bases lay between the germline ends. This CDR3 region has 16 residues. In germline, CDR1 is SEHNR, CDR2 FQNEAQ (reference sequence).

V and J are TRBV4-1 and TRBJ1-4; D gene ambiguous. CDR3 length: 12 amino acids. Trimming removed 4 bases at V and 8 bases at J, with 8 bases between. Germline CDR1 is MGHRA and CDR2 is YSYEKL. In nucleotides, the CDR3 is TGCGCCAGCAGCCGGTTGGGCGAAAAACTGTTTTTT. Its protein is CASSRLGEKLFF.

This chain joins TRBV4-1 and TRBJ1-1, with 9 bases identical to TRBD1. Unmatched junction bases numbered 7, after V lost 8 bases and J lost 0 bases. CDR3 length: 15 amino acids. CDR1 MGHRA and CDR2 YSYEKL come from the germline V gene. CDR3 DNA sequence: TGCGCCAGCGCTGGGGACAGGGCCATGAACACTGAAGCTTTCTTT. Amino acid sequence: CASAGDRAMNTEAFF.

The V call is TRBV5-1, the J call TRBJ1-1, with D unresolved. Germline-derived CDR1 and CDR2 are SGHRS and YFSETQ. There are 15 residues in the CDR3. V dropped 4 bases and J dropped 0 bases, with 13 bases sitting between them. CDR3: CASSPREGLNTEAFF. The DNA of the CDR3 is TGCGCCAGCAGCCCAAGGGAGGGTCTGAACACTGAAGCTTTCTTT.

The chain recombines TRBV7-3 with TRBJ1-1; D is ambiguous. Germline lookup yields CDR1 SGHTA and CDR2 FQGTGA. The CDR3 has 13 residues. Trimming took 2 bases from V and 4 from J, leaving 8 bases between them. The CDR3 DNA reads TGTGCCAGCAGCTTACTGAGCGGCACTGAAGCTTTCTTT. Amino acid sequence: CASSLLSGTEAFF. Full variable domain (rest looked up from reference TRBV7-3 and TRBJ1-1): GAGVSQTPSNKVTEKGKYVELRCDPISGHTALYWYRQSLGQGPEFLIYFQGTGAADDSGLPNDRFFAVRPEGSVSTLKIQRTERGDSAVYLCASSLLSGTEAFFGQGTRLTVV.

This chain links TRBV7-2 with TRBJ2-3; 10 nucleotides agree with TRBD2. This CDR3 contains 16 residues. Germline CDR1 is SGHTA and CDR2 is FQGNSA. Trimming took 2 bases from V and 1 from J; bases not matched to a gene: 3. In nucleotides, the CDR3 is TGTGCCAGCAGCTTAAGGACTAGCGGTCGCACAGATACGCAGTATTTT. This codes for CASSLRTSGRTDTQYF.

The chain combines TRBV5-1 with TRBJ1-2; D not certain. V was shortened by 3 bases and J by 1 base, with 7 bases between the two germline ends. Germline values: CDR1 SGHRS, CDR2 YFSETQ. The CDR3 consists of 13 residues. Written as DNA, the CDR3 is TGCGCCAGCAGCTCTGAGTTTAACTATGGCTACACCTTC. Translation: CASSSEFNYGYTF.

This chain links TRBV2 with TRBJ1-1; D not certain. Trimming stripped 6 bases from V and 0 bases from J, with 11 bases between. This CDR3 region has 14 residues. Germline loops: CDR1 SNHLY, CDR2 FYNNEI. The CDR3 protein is CASRTTALNTEAFF. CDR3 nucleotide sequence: TGTGCCAGCAGGACTACAGCCCTGAACACTGAAGCTTTCTTT.

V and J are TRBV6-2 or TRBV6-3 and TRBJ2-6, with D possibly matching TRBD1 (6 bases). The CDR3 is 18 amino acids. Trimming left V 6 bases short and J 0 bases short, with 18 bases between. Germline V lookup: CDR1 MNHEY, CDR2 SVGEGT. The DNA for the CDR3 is TGTGCCAGCAGCCTACCGGGACAACTTCTCTCTGGGGCCAACGTCCTGACTTTC. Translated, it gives CASSLPGQLLSGANVLTF.

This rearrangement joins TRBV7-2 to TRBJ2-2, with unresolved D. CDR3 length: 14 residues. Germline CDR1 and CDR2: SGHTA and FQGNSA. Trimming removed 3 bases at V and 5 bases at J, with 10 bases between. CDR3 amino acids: CASSLGLGTGELFF. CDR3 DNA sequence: TGTGCCAGCAGCTTGGGCTTGGGTACCGGGGAGCTGTTTTTT.

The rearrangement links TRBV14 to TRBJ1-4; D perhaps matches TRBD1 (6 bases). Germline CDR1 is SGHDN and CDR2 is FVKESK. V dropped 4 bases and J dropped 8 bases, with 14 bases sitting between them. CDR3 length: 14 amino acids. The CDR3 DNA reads TGTGCCAGCAGCCTACAGGGTGAACGAGAAAAACTGTTTTTT. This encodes CASSLQGEREKLFF.

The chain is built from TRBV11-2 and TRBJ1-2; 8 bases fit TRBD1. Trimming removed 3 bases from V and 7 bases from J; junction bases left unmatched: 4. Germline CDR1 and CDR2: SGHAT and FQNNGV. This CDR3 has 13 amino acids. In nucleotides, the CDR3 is TGTGCCAGCAGCTTCCCAGGGGGCGCTGGCTACACCTTC. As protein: CASSFPGGAGYTF.

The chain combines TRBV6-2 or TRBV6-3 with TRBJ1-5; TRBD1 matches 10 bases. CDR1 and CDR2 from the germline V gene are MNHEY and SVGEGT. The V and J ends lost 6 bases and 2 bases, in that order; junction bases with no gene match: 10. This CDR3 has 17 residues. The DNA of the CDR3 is TGTGCCAGCAGCCCTAGGGACAGGGGACAGGGCAATCAGCCCCAGCATTTT. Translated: CASSPRDRGQGNQPQHF.

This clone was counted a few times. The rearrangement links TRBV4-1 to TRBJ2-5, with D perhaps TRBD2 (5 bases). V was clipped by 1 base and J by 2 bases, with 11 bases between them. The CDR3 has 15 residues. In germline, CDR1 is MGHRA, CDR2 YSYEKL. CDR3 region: CASSQVLAGQETQYF. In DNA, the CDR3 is TGCGCCAGCAGCCAAGTTCTCGCGGGTCAAGAGACCCAGTACTTC.

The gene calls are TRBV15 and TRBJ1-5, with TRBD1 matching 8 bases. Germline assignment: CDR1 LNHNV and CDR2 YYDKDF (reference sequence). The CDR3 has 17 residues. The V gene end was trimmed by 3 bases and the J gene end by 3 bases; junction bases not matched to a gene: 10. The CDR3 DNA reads TGTGCCACCAGCAGCCCTAAGGACAGGGAGCCCAATCAGCCCCAGCATTTT. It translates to CATSSPKDREPNQPQHF.

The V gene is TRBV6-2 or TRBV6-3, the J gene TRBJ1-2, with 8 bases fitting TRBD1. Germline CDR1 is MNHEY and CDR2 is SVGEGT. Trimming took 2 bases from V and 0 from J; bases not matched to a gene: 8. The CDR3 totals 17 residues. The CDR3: CASSYGDRGMANYGYTF. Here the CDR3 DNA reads TGTGCCAGCAGTTACGGTGACAGGGGTATGGCTAACTATGGCTACACCTTC.

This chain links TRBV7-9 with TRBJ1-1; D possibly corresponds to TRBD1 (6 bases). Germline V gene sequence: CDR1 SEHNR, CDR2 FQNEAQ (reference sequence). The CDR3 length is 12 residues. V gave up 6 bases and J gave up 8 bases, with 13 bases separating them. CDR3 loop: CASSRTAQEAFF. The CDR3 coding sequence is TGTGCCAGCAGTCGGACAGCCCAAGAAGCTTTCTTT. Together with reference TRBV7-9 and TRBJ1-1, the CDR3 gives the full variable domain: DTGVSQNPRHKITKRGQNVTFRCDPISEHNRLYWYRQTLGQGPEFLTYFQNEAQLEKSRLLSDRFSAERPKGSFSTLEIQRTEQGDSAMYLCASSRTAQEAFFGQGTRLTVV.

The CDR3 nucleotides are TGTGCCATCAGTGACGGGACAAGAGGCCACACCGGGGAGCTGTTTTTT. Translation: CAISDGTRGHTGELFF. The chain carries TRBV10-3 and TRBJ2-2, with D perhaps TRBD1 (6 bases). V was trimmed by 3 bases and J by 3 bases, leaving 14 bases between them. The CDR3 extends over 16 amino acids. In germline, CDR1 is ENHRY, CDR2 SYGVKD.

CDR3 sequence reads: CASSYSRGNQPQHF. In DNA form, the CDR3 reads TGTGCCAGCAGTTACTCGAGGGGGAATCAGCCCCAGCATTTT. The J gene is TRBJ1-5, the V gene TRBV6-5; maybe TRBD1 (6 bases). CDR3 length: 14 residues. V dropped 0 bases and J dropped 4 bases, with 7 bases sitting between them. The germline V gene has CDR1 MNHEY and CDR2 SVGAGI.

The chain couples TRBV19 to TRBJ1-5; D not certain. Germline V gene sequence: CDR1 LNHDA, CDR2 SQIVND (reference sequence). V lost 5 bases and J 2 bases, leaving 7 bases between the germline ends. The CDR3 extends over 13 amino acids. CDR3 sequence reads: CASSVQGNQPQHF. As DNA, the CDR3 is TGTGCCAGTAGTGTGCAGGGCAATCAGCCCCAGCATTTT. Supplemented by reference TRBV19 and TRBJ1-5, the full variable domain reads DGGITQSPKYLFRKEGQNVTLSCEQNLNHDAMYWYRQDPGQGLRLIYYSQIVNDFQKGDIAEGYSVSREKKESFPLTVTSAQKNPTAFYLCASSVQGNQPQHFGDGTRLSIL.

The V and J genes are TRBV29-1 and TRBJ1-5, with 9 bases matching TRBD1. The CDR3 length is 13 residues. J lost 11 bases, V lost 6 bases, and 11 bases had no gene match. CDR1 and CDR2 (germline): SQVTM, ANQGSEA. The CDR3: CSVRDRDPKAQHF. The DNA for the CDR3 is TGCAGCGTCCGGGACAGGGACCCAAAGGCCCAGCATTTT. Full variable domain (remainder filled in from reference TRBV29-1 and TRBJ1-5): SAVISQKPSRDICQRGTSLTIQCQVDSQVTMMFWYRQQPGQSLTLIATANQGSEATYESGFVIDKFPISRPNLTFSTLTVSNMSPEDSSIYLCSVRDRDPKAQHFGDGTRLSIL.

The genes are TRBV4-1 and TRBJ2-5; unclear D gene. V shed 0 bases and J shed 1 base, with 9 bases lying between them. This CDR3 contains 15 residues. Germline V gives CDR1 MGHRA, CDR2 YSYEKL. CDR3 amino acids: CASSQEGQVQETQYF. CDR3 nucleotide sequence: TGCGCCAGCAGCCAAGAGGGCCAGGTCCAAGAGACCCAGTACTTC.

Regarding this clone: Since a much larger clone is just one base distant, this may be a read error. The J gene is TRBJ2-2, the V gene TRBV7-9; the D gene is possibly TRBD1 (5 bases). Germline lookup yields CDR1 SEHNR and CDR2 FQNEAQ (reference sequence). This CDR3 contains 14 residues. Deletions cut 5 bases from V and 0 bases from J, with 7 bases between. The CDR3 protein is CASSETANTGELFF. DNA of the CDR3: TGTGCCAGCAGCGAGACAGCGAACACCGGGGAGCTGTTTTTT.

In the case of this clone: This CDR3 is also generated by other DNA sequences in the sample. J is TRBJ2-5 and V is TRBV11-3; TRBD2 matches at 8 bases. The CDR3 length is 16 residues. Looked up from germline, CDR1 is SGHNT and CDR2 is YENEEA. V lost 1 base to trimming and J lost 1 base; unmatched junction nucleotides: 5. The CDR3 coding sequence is TGTGCCAGCAGCTTAGGCGCGGGGGGCCCCCAAGAGACCCAGTACTTC. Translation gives CASSLGAGGPQETQYF.

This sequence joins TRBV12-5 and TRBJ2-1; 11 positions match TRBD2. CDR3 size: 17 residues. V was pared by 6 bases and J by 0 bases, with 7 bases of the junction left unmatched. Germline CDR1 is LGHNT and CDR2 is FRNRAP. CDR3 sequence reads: CASGLTTSGASYNEQFF. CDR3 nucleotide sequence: TGTGCTAGTGGCCTTACGACTAGCGGGGCCTCCTACAATGAGCAGTTCTTC.

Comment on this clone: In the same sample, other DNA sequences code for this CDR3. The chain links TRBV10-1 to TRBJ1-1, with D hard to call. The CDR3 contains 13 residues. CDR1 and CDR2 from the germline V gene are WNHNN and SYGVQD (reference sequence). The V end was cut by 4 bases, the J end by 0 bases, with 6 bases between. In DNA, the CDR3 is TGCGCCAGCAGTGGGCAGATGAACACTGAAGCTTTCTTT. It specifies CASSGQMNTEAFF.